The 16 T cell receptor beta chains below come from one sample, sequenced in a study of blood T cell repertoires in COVID-19. Profiling relied on immunoSEQ multiplex PCR, and the TCRdb table lists in-frame clones only, not all of them. Of a few hundred thousand clones in the sample, 80% to 90% were seen once. The sample taken for sequencing was peripheral blood. The receptors shown here come from a man aged 35-49 years with acute or convalescent COVID-19.

The chain joins TRBV5-4 to TRBJ1-4, with 10 bases aligning to TRBD1. Germline values: CDR1 SGHNT, CDR2 YYREEE (reference sequence). After removal of 4 bases from V and 7 bases from J, the junction contained 10 bases not matched to a gene. CDR3 length: 16 amino acids. The chain's CDR3 is CASSAATGGRGEKLFF. As DNA, the CDR3 is TGTGCCAGCAGCGCAGCGACAGGGGGCAGGGGTGAAAAACTGTTTTTT.

The V call is TRBV5-6, the J call TRBJ1-1, with 9 bases aligning to TRBD1. After removal of 5 bases from V and 3 bases from J, the junction contained 11 bases not matched to a gene. CDR1 is SGHDT, CDR2 YYEEEE, per germline. This CDR3 comprises 16 residues. CDR3 nucleotides: TGTGCCAGCAGTTGGGGGACAGGGCGCCGGGACACTGAAGCTTTCTTT. Translated: CASSWGTGRRDTEAFF.

The chain couples TRBV19 to TRBJ2-1, with 12 positions matching TRBD1. The length of the CDR3 is 21 residues. J lost 4 bases, V lost 10 bases, and 26 bases had no gene match. Per germline, CDR1 LNHDA and CDR2 SQIVND (reference sequence). This CDR3 is CATRPPARDRGRDRGYNEQFF. DNA for the CDR3: TGTGCCACCCGACCCCCGGCCCGGGACAGGGGGCGCGATAGGGGTTACAATGAGCAGTTCTTC.

This rearrangement joins TRBV7-3 to TRBJ1-2; TRBD1 aligns across 9 bases. V was pared by 5 bases and J by 5 bases, with 6 bases of the junction left unmatched. CDR1 is SGHTA and CDR2 is FQGTGA in the germline V gene. The CDR3 has 14 residues. The DNA of the CDR3 is TGTGCCAGCAGCGCGGGGACAGGGTGGTATGGCTACACCTTC. This codes for CASSAGTGWYGYTF. The full variable domain, its missing parts supplied by reference TRBV7-3 and TRBJ1-2, is GAGVSQTPSNKVTEKGKYVELRCDPISGHTALYWYRQSLGQGPEFLIYFQGTGAADDSGLPNDRFFAVRPEGSVSTLKIQRTERGDSAVYLCASSAGTGWYGYTFGSGTRLTVV.

This chain joins TRBV7-9 and TRBJ1-4, with D unresolved. The CDR3 sequence is 15 residues long. V was cut by 5 bases and J by 5 bases, with 15 bases left in between. The germline CDR1 and CDR2 sequences are SEHNR and FQNEAQ (reference sequence). CDR3 DNA sequence: TGTGCCAGCAGCAAAACCCGGGAGGGAAATGAAAAACTGTTTTTT. Translated, it gives CASSKTREGNEKLFF. The variable domain in full, with the rest retrieved from reference TRBV7-9 and TRBJ1-4, is DTGVSQNPRHKITKRGQNVTFRCDPISEHNRLYWYRQTLGQGPEFLTYFQNEAQLEKSRLLSDRFSAERPKGSFSTLEIQRTEQGDSAMYLCASSKTREGNEKLFFGSGTQLSVL.

This CDR3 reads CAWSRRGGLYEQFF. The CDR3 DNA follows: TGTGCCTGGAGCCGGCGGGGGGGCCTCTATGAGCAGTTCTTC. The rearrangement uses TRBV30 and TRBJ2-1; 9 positions match TRBD2. CDR3 length equals 14 residues. CDR1 and CDR2 from the germline V gene are GTSNPN and SVGIG (reference sequence). With 3 bases clipped from V and 8 bases from J, the junction kept 8 bases outside the gene matches. Full variable domain (rest looked up from reference TRBV30 and TRBJ2-1): SQTIHQWPATLVQPVGSPLSLECTVEGTSNPNLYWYRQAAGRGLQLLFYSVGIGQISSEVPQNLSASRPQDRQFILSSKKLLLSDSGFYLCAWSRRGGLYEQFFGPGTRLTVL.

The chain couples TRBV28 to TRBJ1-1, with D perhaps matching TRBD1 (5 bases). Trimming took off 6 bases at V and 6 bases at J, with 11 bases between the two ends. Germline CDR1 MDHEN, CDR2 SYDVKM. The CDR3 totals 12 residues. For the CDR3, the DNA is TGTGCCAGCAGGTTTGGAGGGGCTGAAGCTTTCTTT. It translates to CASRFGGAEAFF.

The CDR3: CSVAQGGNTIYF. The CDR3 bases are TGCAGCGTTGCGCAGGGGGGAAACACCATATATTTT. The chain links TRBV29-1 to TRBJ1-3; perhaps TRBD1 as D (6 bases). Deletions cut 4 bases from V and 4 bases from J, with 8 bases between. The CDR3 spans 12 residues. From germline, CDR1 is SQVTM and CDR2 ANQGSEA.

The V and J genes are TRBV3-1 (or the pseudogene TRBV3-2) and TRBJ2-1; 8 positions agree with TRBD2. J lost 5 bases, V lost 4 bases, and 13 bases had no gene match. This CDR3 has 17 amino acids. Germline-derived CDR1 and CDR2 are LGHDT and YNNKEL (reference sequence). Here the CDR3 reads CASSRGLGGGHNNEQFF. The CDR3 DNA is TGTGCCAGCAGCCGGGGGCTCGGCGGGGGGCATAACAATGAGCAGTTCTTC.

The rearrangement uses TRBV5-6 and TRBJ1-3; TRBD1 aligns across 7 bases. V gave up 4 bases and J gave up 2 bases; unmatched junction bases: 6. Germline V gene sequence: CDR1 SGHDT, CDR2 YYEEEE. This CDR3 is 15 amino acids long. CDR3 sequence (DNA): TGTGCCAGCAGCCGGATTGACAGGGCTGGAAACACCATATATTTT. This codes for CASSRIDRAGNTIYF.

The rearrangement links TRBV7-2 to TRBJ1-2, with D uncertain. Trimming stripped 1 base from V and 0 bases from J, with 15 bases between. The CDR3 is 17 amino acids. The germline gives CDR1 SGHTA, CDR2 FQGNSA. The CDR3 sequence is CASSLDALVRANYGYTF. Written as DNA, the CDR3 is TGTGCCAGCAGCTTAGATGCCCTCGTCCGAGCTAACTATGGCTACACCTTC.

The V and J genes are TRBV6-2 or TRBV6-3 and TRBJ1-1; D may be TRBD1 (6 bases). The CDR3 sequence is 16 residues long. V shed 2 bases and J shed 5 bases, with 18 bases lying between them. CDR1 MNHEY and CDR2 SVGEGT come from the germline V gene. CDR3 amino acids: CASSYPTAPRGTEAFF. DNA of the CDR3: TGTGCCAGCAGTTACCCGACAGCCCCAAGGGGGACTGAAGCTTTCTTT.

This clone was recorded only once. This sequence joins TRBV30 and TRBJ1-1, with TRBD1 matching over 8 bases. The CDR3 sequence is 13 residues long. The V and J ends lost 3 bases and 7 bases, in that order; junction bases with no gene match: 7. The V gene's germline CDR1 is GTSNPN and CDR2 SVGIG (reference sequence). The CDR3 nucleotides are TGTGCCTGGAGCGAATCCGGGACAGGTGAAGCTTTCTTT. Its translation is CAWSESGTGEAFF.

The V call is TRBV6-1, the J call TRBJ1-1; 7 nucleotides match TRBD1. Germline V CDR1 and CDR2: MNHNS, SASEGT. Unmatched junction bases numbered 12, after V lost 1 base and J lost 10 bases. This CDR3 contains 15 residues. The CDR3 spells CASSEGTGLVIGAFF. CDR3 DNA: TGTGCCAGCAGTGAAGGGACAGGTCTCGTTATAGGAGCTTTCTTT.

The rearrangement links TRBV9 to TRBJ2-7; 7 nucleotides line up with TRBD1. Trimming at V came to 5 bases and at J to 4 bases, leaving 6 bases not matched to a gene. The CDR3 has 13 residues. CDR1 is SGDLS and CDR2 is YYNGEE in the germline V gene. The CDR3 nucleotides are TGTGCCAGCAGTCAGGGGGATTCGTACGAGCAGTACTTC. The encoded protein is CASSQGDSYEQYF.

The genes are TRBV9 and TRBJ1-1; no definite D call. Germline CDR1 is SGDLS and CDR2 is YYNGEE. Trimming shortened V by 4 bases and J by 0 bases, and 13 bases separated the two germline ends. The CDR3 length is 15 residues. The CDR3 region has the DNA TGTGCCAGCAGCCTACGAGGGCAGTTGAACACTGAAGCTTTCTTT. Translation: CASSLRGQLNTEAFF.